The 21 T cell receptor beta chains reported below all come from one sample, sequenced in a study of cytomegalovirus exposure and HLA in healthy donors. TCRdb's copy holds only in-frame clones and misses some; the assay was immunoSEQ multiplex PCR. The sample lists over 150,000 clones, around 85% occurring once. Sequences were obtained from PBMCs. Receptor source: a man aged 18 to 29 in good health and CMV-seropositive.

This rearrangement joins TRBV7-3 to TRBJ2-5; 12 bases line up with TRBD2. This CDR3 comprises 15 residues. V lost 5 bases, J lost 5 bases, and 6 bases stayed unmatched. The germline V gene has CDR1 SGHTA and CDR2 FQGTGA. The CDR3 region is CASSQGLAGSETQYF. Here the CDR3 DNA reads TGTGCCAGCAGCCAAGGACTAGCGGGATCTGAGACCCAGTACTTC. Looking up the rest from reference TRBV7-3 and TRBJ2-5 gives the full variable domain: GAGVSQTPSNKVTEKGKYVELRCDPISGHTALYWYRQSLGQGPEFLIYFQGTGAADDSGLPNDRFFAVRPEGSVSTLKIQRTERGDSAVYLCASSQGLAGSETQYFGPGTRLLVL.

This sequence joins TRBV19 and TRBJ1-2, with 11 bases fitting TRBD1. The V and J ends lost 3 bases and 6 bases, in that order; junction bases with no gene match: 3. CDR3 length: 14 amino acids. In germline, CDR1 is LNHDA, CDR2 SQIVND (reference sequence). This CDR3 is CASSIGQGANGYTF. As DNA, the CDR3 is TGTGCCAGTAGTATTGGACAGGGGGCGAATGGCTACACCTTC. The full variable domain, in which reference TRBV19 and TRBJ1-2 provide the parts outside the CDR3, is DGGITQSPKYLFRKEGQNVTLSCEQNLNHDAMYWYRQDPGQGLRLIYYSQIVNDFQKGDIAEGYSVSREKKESFPLTVTSAQKNPTAFYLCASSIGQGANGYTFGSGTRLTVV.

The chain has TRBV27 and TRBJ1-5, with TRBD1 matching 8 bases. The CDR3 runs to 16 residues. The ends lost 4 bases at V and 7 bases at J; junction bases unmatched: 12. The germline V gene has CDR1 MNHEY and CDR2 SMNVEV (reference sequence). The CDR3 sequence is CASSSTPQGAGQPQHF. The CDR3, as DNA: TGTGCCAGCAGTTCCACCCCTCAGGGGGCAGGACAGCCCCAGCATTTT.

This clone occurred a few times. The rearrangement joins TRBV28 to TRBJ1-5; 11 bases align to TRBD1. The CDR3 length is 15 residues. Germline V gene data show CDR1 as MDHEN and CDR2 as SYDVKM. V lost 7 bases to trimming and J lost 4 bases; unmatched junction nucleotides: 6. CDR3 sequence reads: CASTTGTGGNQPQHF. The CDR3 bases are TGTGCCAGCACTACCGGGACAGGGGGAAATCAGCCCCAGCATTTT.

The chain uses TRBV28 and TRBJ1-6, with 10 bases lining up with TRBD1. V shed 2 bases, J shed 9 bases, and the junction held 4 bases outside the gene matches. In germline, CDR1 is MDHEN, CDR2 SYDVKM. This CDR3 contains 15 residues. This CDR3 is CASSLETGGGSPLHF. DNA for the CDR3: TGTGCCAGCAGTTTAGAGACAGGGGGCGGTTCACCCCTCCACTTT.

CDR3 sequence reads: CASSSGTSGTNTGELFF. In DNA, the CDR3 is TGTGCCAGCAGCTCCGGGACTAGCGGGACGAACACCGGGGAGCTGTTTTTT. The rearrangement uses TRBV7-9 and TRBJ2-2; TRBD2 aligns across 13 bases. V shed 4 bases, J shed 0 bases, and the junction held 2 bases outside the gene matches. CDR1 and CDR2 (germline): SEHNR, FQNEAQ (reference sequence). There are 17 residues in the CDR3. The full variable domain, completed using reference TRBV7-9 and TRBJ2-2, is DTGVSQNPRHKITKRGQNVTFRCDPISEHNRLYWYRQTLGQGPEFLTYFQNEAQLEKSRLLSDRFSAERPKGSFSTLEIQRTEQGDSAMYLCASSSGTSGTNTGELFFGEGSRLTVL.

Here the CDR3 DNA reads TGTGCCAGCAGCCCCGTACAGGGCCTGTCCGGGTGGGACACAGATACGCAGTATTTT. Protein: CASSPVQGLSGWDTDTQYF. This chain connects TRBV7-9 to TRBJ2-3; D possibly corresponds to TRBD1 (6 bases). CDR1 SEHNR and CDR2 FQNEAQ come from the germline V gene (reference sequence). There are 19 residues in the CDR3. Trimming shortened V by 5 bases and J by 2 bases, and 26 bases separated the two germline ends. The full variable domain, its missing parts supplied by reference TRBV7-9 and TRBJ2-3, is DTGVSQNPRHKITKRGQNVTFRCDPISEHNRLYWYRQTLGQGPEFLTYFQNEAQLEKSRLLSDRFSAERPKGSFSTLEIQRTEQGDSAMYLCASSPVQGLSGWDTDTQYFGPGTRLTVL.

The V call is TRBV25-1, the J call TRBJ2-2; D perhaps matches TRBD1 (5 bases). In germline, CDR1 is MGHDK, CDR2 SYGVNS. V was pared by 6 bases and J by 0 bases, with 8 bases between. This CDR3 contains 14 residues. CDR3 coding DNA: TGTGCCAGCAGAAGGACATCGAACACCGGGGAGCTGTTTTTT. Its translation: CASRRTSNTGELFF. Drawing the rest from reference TRBV25-1 and TRBJ2-2, the complete variable domain is EADIYQTPRYLVIGTGKKITLECSQTMGHDKMYWYQQDPGMELHLIHYSYGVNSTEKGDLSSESTVSRIRTEHFPLTLESARPSHTSQYLCASRRTSNTGELFFGEGSRLTVL.

The rearrangement uses TRBV15 and TRBJ1-5; no firm D call. Germline V lookup: CDR1 LNHNV, CDR2 YYDKDF (reference sequence). Trimming shortened V by 5 bases and J by 3 bases, and 11 bases separated the two germline ends. The CDR3 sequence is 14 residues long. CDR3 coding DNA: TGTGCCACCAGCCCAGGACTACCCAATCAGCCCCAGCATTTT. It encodes CATSPGLPNQPQHF.

The chain has TRBV2 and TRBJ2-7; TRBD1 agrees at 10 bases. The germline V gene has CDR1 SNHLY and CDR2 FYNNEI. The CDR3 consists of 14 residues. With V trimmed by 3 bases and J by 6 bases, 5 bases remained unmatched. The chain's CDR3 is CASSDPGQGLEQYF. In DNA form, the CDR3 reads TGTGCCAGCAGTGATCCGGGACAGGGGCTCGAGCAGTACTTC.

In DNA, the CDR3 is TGTGCCAGCAGGTCTGATGGCTACACCTTC. This gives the protein CASRSDGYTF. The chain is built from TRBV7-9 and TRBJ1-2; D gene uncertain. V was cut by 6 bases and J by 6 bases, with 5 bases left in between. The CDR3 consists of 10 residues. Germline V gene lookup returns CDR1 SEHNR and CDR2 FQNEAQ (reference sequence).

The chain couples TRBV19 to TRBJ1-1; no clear D. Germline CDR1 LNHDA, CDR2 SQIVND (reference sequence). Trimming left V 0 bases short and J 9 bases short, with 23 bases between. The length of the CDR3 is 17 residues. The CDR3 loop is CASSIDFGSGKPTKAFF. The CDR3 nucleotides read TGTGCCAGTAGTATAGATTTCGGTTCAGGTAAACCTACGAAAGCTTTCTTT. The whole variable domain, remainder taken from reference TRBV19 and TRBJ1-1, is DGGITQSPKYLFRKEGQNVTLSCEQNLNHDAMYWYRQDPGQGLRLIYYSQIVNDFQKGDIAEGYSVSREKKESFPLTVTSAQKNPTAFYLCASSIDFGSGKPTKAFFGQGTRLTVV.

This chain links TRBV19 with TRBJ2-3, with 12 bases lining up with TRBD2. There are 18 residues in the CDR3. Germline V lookup: CDR1 LNHDA, CDR2 SQIVND (reference sequence). The J segment lost 5 bases and the V segment lost 4 bases, leaving 13 bases of the junction unmatched. In DNA form, the CDR3 reads TGTGCCAGTAGTAAGGGTTCTACGTCGGGACTAGCGGGAGATACGCAGTATTTT. Translation gives CASSKGSTSGLAGDTQYF.

The chain couples TRBV27 to TRBJ1-5; TRBD1 matches 7 bases. Germline CDR1 MNHEY, CDR2 SMNVEV (reference sequence). This CDR3 comprises 13 residues. V was pared by 2 bases and J by 6 bases, with 1 base of the junction left unmatched. CDR3 coding DNA: TGTGCCAGCAGTTTACAGGGGGGTCAGCCCCAGCATTTT. Protein sequence: CASSLQGGQPQHF.

The chain is built from TRBV5-4 and TRBJ1-2, with D tentatively TRBD1 (5 bases). Germline CDR1 and CDR2: SGHNT and YYREEE (reference sequence). The CDR3 extends over 12 amino acids. V lost 7 bases and J lost 1, with 8 bases in between. The CDR3 nucleotides read TGTGCCAGCGCCAGGGATAACTATGGCTACACCTTC. Protein product: CASARDNYGYTF.

The chain carries TRBV4-1 and TRBJ2-3; 7 bases agree with TRBD2. Germline assignment: CDR1 MGHRA and CDR2 YSYEKL. The CDR3 loop spans 16 amino acids. Losses at the gene ends were 0 bases for V and 1 base for J; bases not matched to a gene: 4. CDR3 region: CASSQEWLAGTDTQYF. The CDR3, as DNA: TGCGCCAGCAGCCAAGAATGGCTAGCGGGCACAGATACGCAGTATTTT.

This clone was counted once. This sequence joins TRBV28 and TRBJ2-3, with unresolved D. Germline values: CDR1 MDHEN, CDR2 SYDVKM. V dropped 2 bases and J dropped 2 bases, with 20 bases sitting between them. CDR3 size: 18 residues. CDR3 residues: CASSLPTSGPATTDTQYF. The CDR3 coding sequence is TGTGCCAGCAGTTTACCCACGTCCGGTCCCGCAACCACAGATACGCAGTATTTT.

The rearrangement links TRBV6-5 to TRBJ2-5; D remains ambiguous. Germline V gene sequence: CDR1 MNHEY, CDR2 SVGAGI. V lost 5 bases, J lost 1 base, and 8 bases lay in between. The CDR3 is 13 residues long. The CDR3 DNA is TGTGCCAGCAGTAATTCCATCCAAGAGACCCAGTACTTC. The encoded protein is CASSNSIQETQYF.

The chain has TRBV5-4 and TRBJ2-3, with D hard to call. The CDR3 consists of 12 residues. CDR1 and CDR2 (germline): SGHNT, YYREEE (reference sequence). Between the trimmed V and J ends, which lost 0 bases and 5 bases, there was a span of 4 bases. This chain's CDR3 is CASSLGGDTQYF. The CDR3 region has the DNA TGTGCCAGCAGCTTGGGAGGAGATACGCAGTATTTT.

The rearrangement joins TRBV6-8 to TRBJ2-3, with 7 nucleotides matching TRBD1. The length of the CDR3 is 16 residues. The V segment lost 2 bases and the J segment 1 base; nucleotides outside the gene matches: 6. In germline, CDR1 is MNHGY, CDR2 SAAAGT. In DNA, the CDR3 is TGTGCCAGCAGTTACAGGGGGCGGCTATGCACAGATACGCAGTATTTT. Translating gives CASSYRGRLCTDTQYF.

The V and J genes are TRBV7-2 and TRBJ2-1; tentative D call: TRBD1 (6 bases). This CDR3 is built from 15 residues. V gave up 2 bases and J gave up 12 bases, with 20 bases separating them. CDR1 and CDR2 from the germline V gene are SGHTA and FQGNSA. The CDR3 bases are TGTGCCAGCAGCTTAATACAGGGTATAGAAGACCGGCAGTTCTTC. Translation gives CASSLIQGIEDRQFF.